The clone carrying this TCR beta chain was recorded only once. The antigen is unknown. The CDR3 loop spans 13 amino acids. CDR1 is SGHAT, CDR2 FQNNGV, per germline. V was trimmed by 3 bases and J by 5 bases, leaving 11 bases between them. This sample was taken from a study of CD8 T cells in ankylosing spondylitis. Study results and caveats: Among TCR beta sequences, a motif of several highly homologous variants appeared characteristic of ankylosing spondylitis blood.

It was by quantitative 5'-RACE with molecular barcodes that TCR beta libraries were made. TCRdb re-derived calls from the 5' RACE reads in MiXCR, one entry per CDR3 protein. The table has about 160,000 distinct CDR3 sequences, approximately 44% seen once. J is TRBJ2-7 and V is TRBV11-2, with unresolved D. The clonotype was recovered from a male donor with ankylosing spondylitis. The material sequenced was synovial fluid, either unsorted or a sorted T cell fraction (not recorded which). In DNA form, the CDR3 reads TGTGCCAGCAGCTTTGTCCCCCACGACGAGCAGTACTTC. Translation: CASSFVPHDEQYF. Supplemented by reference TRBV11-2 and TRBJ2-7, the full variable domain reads EAGVAQSPRYKIIEKRQSVAFWCNPISGHATLYWYQQILGQGPKLLIQFQNNGVVDDSQLPKDRFSAERLKGVDSTLKIQPAKLEDSAVYLCASSFVPHDEQYFGPGTRLTVT.